This T cell receptor beta chain was retrieved from a study of shared clonotypes between healthy human individuals. Study-level background: Two women and three men aged 18 to 49 served as donors.

Trimming left V 4 bases short and J 5 bases short, with 12 bases between. The CDR3 contains 13 residues. Germline CDR1 is SGHRS and CDR2 is YFSETQ. An assay was performed, and its level was deep. Replicate PCRs from sorted subsets contained 200 ng DNA, which is 30,000 to 35,000 T cell genomes. Generated by immunoSEQ multiplex PCR, the TCRdb table keeps only in-frame clones and is missing some. Among under 1,100,000 clones listed, 70% to 80% were seen once. The receptor comes from a man in his late teens or twenties in good health. V and J are TRBV5-1 and TRBJ1-1; perhaps TRBD1 as D (6 bases). Material: memory CD4+ T cells sorted from blood. Subset reported: CD45RA-negative fraction. CDR3 protein: CASSPEGETEAFF. Here the CDR3 DNA reads TGCGCCAGCAGCCCCGAGGGGGAGACTGAAGCTTTCTTT.